This is a list of T cell receptor beta chains from one sample in a study of cytomegalovirus exposure and HLA in healthy donors. Sequencing used immunoSEQ multiplex PCR; TCRdb keeps in-frame clones, though not all of them. This table holds 150,000 to 200,000 clones, 70% to 80% found once. What was sequenced was PBMCs. The receptors stem from a woman between 40 and 50 years old in good health and CMV-seronegative. The CDR3 runs from the conserved cysteine through the conserved F or W. D genes are given only for firm matches. For some rows the clone size is stated as once, few or many, or as a class when expanded; others skip it.

TRBD1,few,TRBV7-9,TRBJ2-2,CASSLSDRGHTGELFF,TGTGCCAGCAGCCTCTCGGACAGGGGTCACACCGGGGAGCTGTTTTTT
TRBD2,-,TRBV7-9,TRBJ2-1,CASRPALSGDSYNEQFF,TGTGCCAGCAGACCCGCCCTTAGCGGGGATTCCTACAATGAGCAGTTCTTC
-,-,TRBV28,TRBJ1-4,CASSPRANEKLFF,TGTGCCAGCAGCCCGCGGGCTAATGAAAAACTGTTTTTT
-,-,TRBV5-6,TRBJ2-2,CASSSGQLYTGELFF,TGTGCCAGCAGCTCTGGACAGTTGTACACCGGGGAGCTGTTTTTT
-,-,TRBV4-3,TRBJ2-3,CASQGTDTQYF,TGCGCATCACAGGGCACAGATACGCAGTATTTT
TRBD2,-,TRBV11-2,TRBJ2-3,CASSFSGGDTRDTQYF,TGTGCCAGCAGCTTTAGCGGGGGAGACACCCGAGATACGCAGTATTTT
-,-,TRBV28,TRBJ1-2,CASSPVDRNYGYTF,TGTGCCAGCAGTCCTGTCGACAGAAACTATGGCTACACCTTC
TRBD1,-,TRBV7-3,TRBJ2-3,CASSPQGGDTQYF,TGTGCCAGCAGCCCACAGGGGGGAGATACGCAGTATTTT
-,once,TRBV7-9,TRBJ2-7,CSSSPAARSSYEQYF,TGTTCCAGCAGCCCCGCTGCCCGTAGCTCCTACGAGCAGTACTTC
-,-,TRBV28,TRBJ2-1,CASSTIRGYNEQFF,TGTGCCAGCAGTACCATTAGGGGCTACAATGAGCAGTTCTTC
TRBD2,-,TRBV18,TRBJ2-7,CASSPERGTLYEQYF,TGTGCCAGCTCACCAGAGCGGGGGACCTTATACGAGCAGTACTTC
TRBD1,-,TRBV25-1,TRBJ2-6,CASRQTGSISGANVLTF,TGTGCCAGCAGGCAGACAGGGTCAATTTCTGGGGCCAACGTCCTGACTTTC
TRBD2,-,TRBV11-3,TRBJ2-5,CASSARESGSSETQYF,TGTGCCAGCAGCGCCCGGGAGAGCGGGAGCTCAGAGACCCAGTACTTC
TRBD2,-,TRBV6-1,TRBJ2-7,CASRPWGGSYEQYF,TGTGCCAGCAGACCTTGGGGGGGCTCCTACGAGCAGTACTTC
TRBD1,-,TRBV5-1,TRBJ1-1,CASSSHRGSDTEAFF,TGCGCCAGCAGCTCCCACAGGGGCTCGGACACTGAAGCTTTCTTT
-,-,TRBV20-1,TRBJ2-5,CSAILRETQYF,TGCAGTGCTATTCTGAGGGAGACCCAGTACTTC
-,-,TRBV4-2,TRBJ2-3,CASSQDGRGSDTQYF,TGTGCCAGCAGCCAAGATGGCAGGGGCTCAGATACGCAGTATTTT
-,-,TRBV29-1,TRBJ1-1,CSVEGRMNTEAFF,TGCAGCGTTGAAGGCAGAATGAACACTGAAGCTTTCTTT
TRBD2,-,TRBV28,TRBJ2-2,CASSLYPPTSANTGELFF,TGTGCCAGCAGTTTATACCCCCCAACTAGCGCGAACACCGGGGAGCTGTTTTTT
TRBD1,few,TRBV7-9,TRBJ2-1,CASSSWTGGPYNEQFF,TGTGCCAGCAGCTCCTGGACAGGGGGCCCATACAATGAGCAGTTCTTC
TRBD2,-,TRBV5-1,TRBJ2-2,CASSLTPSGRFTGELFF,TGCGCCAGCAGCCTCACCCCTAGCGGGAGATTCACCGGGGAGCTGTTTTTT
TRBD2,few,TRBV7-8,TRBJ2-1,CASSPRAGVDEQFF,TGTGCCAGCAGCCCGCGTGCGGGGGTTGATGAGCAGTTCTTC
TRBD1,-,TRBV5-1,TRBJ2-3,CASSRTGFTDTQYF,TGCGCCAGCAGCCGGACAGGTTTCACAGATACGCAGTATTTT
-,-,TRBV7-2,TRBJ2-2,CASNLESAKTAGELFF,TGTGCCAGCAACCTAGAATCGGCGAAAACGGCCGGGGAGCTGTTTTTT
-,-,TRBV9,TRBJ1-4,CASSGPPLAPEKLFF,TGTGCCAGCAGCGGCCCTCCCTTGGCCCCCGAAAAACTGTTTTTT
TRBD1,-,TRBV7-9,TRBJ1-2,CASRPGQGNGYTF,TGTGCCAGCAGGCCGGGACAGGGTAATGGCTACACCTTC
TRBD2,-,TRBV29-1,TRBJ2-1,CSVVAAGQLNEQFF,TGCAGCGTTGTAGCAGCGGGGCAACTCAATGAGCAGTTCTTC
-,-,TRBV14,TRBJ2-7,CASSQGVLIYEQYF,TGTGCCAGCAGCCAAGGCGTCCTAATCTACGAGCAGTACTTC
-,-,TRBV18,TRBJ2-1,CASSPLSLSPYNEQFF,TGTGCCAGCTCACCACTCTCCCTATCCCCCTACAATGAGCAGTTCTTC
TRBD1,-,TRBV4-3,TRBJ1-2,CASSQEGRGDYGYTF,TGCGCCAGCAGCCAAGAGGGCAGGGGGGACTATGGCTACACCTTC
-,-,TRBV19,TRBJ2-6,CASSMDGVSGANVLTF,TGTGCCAGTAGTATGGACGGGGTCTCCGGGGCCAACGTCCTGACTTTC
TRBD2,-,TRBV7-8,TRBJ2-2,CASSLESSGSLGFAGELFF,TGTGCCAGCAGCTTAGAATCTAGCGGGAGTCTAGGTTTTGCCGGGGAGCTGTTTTTT
-,once,TRBV9,TRBJ2-2,CASSVSENTGELFF,TGTGCCAGCAGCGTTTCAGAGAACACCGGGGAGCTGTTTTTT
TRBD1,-,TRBV7-9,TRBJ1-5,CASSLSGGHQPQHF,TGTGCCAGCAGCTTATCAGGGGGTCACCAGCCCCAGCATTTT
-,-,TRBV4-3,TRBJ2-6,CASSLRMSGANVLTF,TGCGCCAGCAGCCTTAGAATGTCTGGGGCCAACGTCCTGACTTTC
-,-,TRBV27,TRBJ2-1,CASSSNPRGQGESSKQFF,TGTGCCAGCAGTTCAAACCCCCGGGGGCAGGGGGAATCGTCTAAGCAGTTCTTC
TRBD2,-,TRBV13,TRBJ2-7,CASSKFTGGYEQYF,TGTGCCAGCAGCAAGTTCACGGGGGGGTACGAGCAGTACTTC
TRBD1,-,TRBV10-3,TRBJ1-1,CAISELGTGGVGDLEAFF,TGTGCCATCAGTGAGTTGGGGACAGGGGGCGTGGGGGATCTTGAAGCTTTCTTT
TRBD1,-,TRBV11-2,TRBJ1-6,CASSLGWGQPLHF,TGTGCCAGCAGCTTAGGATGGGGACAGCCCCTCCACTTT
TRBD1,-,TRBV11-1,TRBJ2-7,CASSRQGNWDRVHEQYF,TGTGCCAGCAGCCGCCAAGGCAATTGGGACAGGGTCCACGAGCAGTACTTC
TRBD2,-,TRBV7-3,TRBJ2-1,CASSLLPMEGGPGNEQFF,TGTGCCAGCAGCTTACTACCAATGGAGGGAGGGCCGGGGAATGAGCAGTTCTTC
-,few,TRBV2,TRBJ1-2,CASTWEMGYTF,TGTGCCAGCACCTGGGAGATGGGCTACACCTTC